The rows below give T cell receptor beta chains drawn from one sample of a study of T-cell reconstitution after alpha-beta-depleted transplantation in children. TCRdb reanalysed the PCR reads using MiXCR and keeps one entry per CDR3 protein. This sample has some 200,000 distinct CDR3 sequences, with around 9.5% found just once. This specimen consisted of PBMCs from the stem cell graft donor, obtained from the stem cell graft. The receptors originated from a human donor who donated a stem cell graft to a child with acute lymphoblastic leukemia. The CDR3 runs from the conserved cysteine through the conserved F or W. Fields, in order: J gene, V gene, clone size, D gene, CDR3 protein, CDR3 DNA. A D gene is named only where the DNA matches it firmly. Expanded clones get a size class; other rows say once, few or many, or leave the size out.

>TRBJ2-1|TRBV5-1|-|-
CASSVNRGGIANEQFF
TGCGCCAGCAGCGTCAACAGGGGAGGAATAGCTAATGAGCAGTTCTTC
>TRBJ1-1|TRBV12-3/TRBV12-4|-|-
CASSFFQNAEAFF
TGTGCCAGCAGTTTTTTCCAGAACGCTGAAGCTTTCTTT
>TRBJ2-1|TRBV12-3/TRBV12-4|-|TRBD1
CASSLTPLGQGYNEQFF
TGTGCCAGCAGCTTGACCCCGTTGGGACAGGGATACAATGAGCAGTTCTTC
>TRBJ2-5|TRBV7-2|few|-
CASSSTRTLGSTQYF
TGTGCCAGCAGCTCCACACGGACCCTCGGGTCGACCCAGTACTTC
>TRBJ2-3|TRBV5-1|-|-
CASSLVPYSTDTQYF
TGCGCCAGCAGCTTGGTTCCATATAGCACAGATACGCAGTATTTT
>TRBJ1-2|TRBV29-1|many|-
CSVEDLEPYGYTF
TGCAGCGTTGAAGATCTTGAACCGTATGGCTACACCTTC
>TRBJ1-4|TRBV20-1|-|-
CSARDPGANEKLFF
TGCAGTGCCAGGGACCCAGGCGCTAATGAAAAACTGTTTTTT
>TRBJ1-1|TRBV18|-|TRBD1
CASSPPWDSLRGAFF
TGTGCCAGCTCACCCCCGTGGGACAGCTTGAGGGGAGCTTTCTTT
>TRBJ1-6|TRBV6-2/TRBV6-3|few|-
CASIKRTANSPLHF
TGTGCCAGCATTAAGAGGACAGCAAATTCACCCCTCCACTTT
>TRBJ1-5|TRBV6-2/TRBV6-3|many|-
CASSYTNQPQHF
TGTGCCAGCAGCTACACGAATCAGCCCCAGCATTTT
>TRBJ1-5|TRBV20-1|few|-
CSAREGLGGNQPQHF
TGCAGTGCTAGAGAGGGTCTGGGTGGCAATCAGCCCCAGCATTTT
>TRBJ1-5|TRBV27|few|-
CASSFTGLDQPQHF
TGTGCCAGCAGTTTTACGGGGCTCGATCAGCCCCAGCATTTT
>TRBJ2-2|TRBV19|many|-
CASSISAELSKLFF
TGTGCCAGTAGTATCTCCGCGGAATTGAGCAAGCTGTTTTTT
>TRBJ1-5|TRBV6-1|few|-
CASRNANNQPQHF
TGTGCCAGCAGGAACGCAAACAATCAGCCCCAGCATTTT
>TRBJ1-1|TRBV5-1|-|-
CASSLSPGMMNTEAFF
TGCGCCAGCAGCTTGTCGCCGGGGATGATGAACACTGAAGCTTTCTTT
>TRBJ1-1|TRBV7-9|-|-
CASSLNQGSTEAFF
TGTGCCAGCAGCTTAAACCAGGGGAGCACTGAAGCTTTCTTT
>TRBJ2-5|TRBV2|many|TRBD1
CASSVGQGVVETQYF
TGTGCCAGCAGTGTTGGACAGGGAGTTGTGGAGACCCAGTACTTC
>TRBJ2-5|TRBV29-1|many|-
CSGWGRETQYF
TGCAGCGGGTGGGGCCGGGAGACCCAGTACTTC
>TRBJ2-1|TRBV6-4|many|-
CASGPEGSSYNEQFF
TGTGCCAGCGGCCCCGAGGGCAGCTCCTACAATGAGCAGTTCTTC
>TRBJ1-3|TRBV2|few|-
CASTAVPGNTIYF
TGTGCCAGCACGGCAGTCCCTGGAAACACCATATATTTT
>TRBJ1-1|TRBV4-2|-|-
CASSPEGPEAFF
TGTGCCAGCAGCCCGGAGGGCCCTGAAGCTTTCTTT
>TRBJ1-4|TRBV5-1|many|-
CASSLGVGEKLFF
TGCGCCAGCAGCTTGGGGGTTGGTGAAAAACTGTTTTTT
>TRBJ2-5|TRBV6-5|many|-
CASSYVRSETQYF
TGTGCCAGCAGTTACGTCCGAAGCGAGACCCAGTACTTC
>TRBJ2-3|TRBV5-4|few|TRBD2
CASSLAPGVSSGGTVRGSTDTQYF
TGTGCCAGCAGCTTGGCCCCAGGCGTGTCTAGCGGGGGGACCGTGCGGGGTAGCACAGATACGCAGTATTTT
>TRBJ1-2|TRBV5-1|many|-
CASSFNRDAGYTF
TGCGCCAGCAGCTTCAACAGGGATGCTGGCTACACCTTC
>TRBJ2-5|TRBV9|many|-
CASSVEQRTETQYF
TGTGCCAGCAGCGTAGAGCAGCGGACAGAGACCCAGTACTTC
>TRBJ2-1|TRBV15|many|TRBD1
CATSRGTGEANEQFF
TGTGCCACCAGCAGAGGGACAGGGGAGGCCAATGAGCAGTTCTTC
>TRBJ2-7|TRBV5-1|-|-
CASSPLGVGGDEQYF
TGCGCCAGCAGCCCTCTAGGCGTAGGGGGTGACGAGCAGTACTTC
>TRBJ2-2|TRBV4-2|few|TRBD2
CASSSVGGTGELFF
TGTGCCAGCAGCTCAGTGGGGGGGACCGGGGAGCTGTTTTTT
>TRBJ2-3|TRBV29-1|few|-
CSVRRGPPTDTQYF
TGCAGCGTCCGCCGGGGTCCTCCCACAGATACGCAGTATTTT
>TRBJ2-5|TRBV7-9|many|-
CASSYIQGSPLQETQYF
TGTGCCAGCAGCTATATACAGGGATCCCCTCTACAAGAGACCCAGTACTTC
>TRBJ2-5|TRBV10-3|many|TRBD1
CAIRGQGPETQYF
TGTGCCATCAGGGGACAGGGTCCGGAGACCCAGTACTTC
>TRBJ2-7|TRBV7-6|-|TRBD1
CASSLELGQAPYEQYF
TGTGCCAGCAGCCTAGAACTCGGACAGGCCCCCTACGAGCAGTACTTC
>TRBJ2-3|TRBV7-8|-|TRBD1
CASRRGQGFADTQYF
TGTGCCAGCCGACGGGGACAGGGATTCGCAGATACGCAGTATTTT
>TRBJ1-2|TRBV11-2|-|-
CASSATGVWGYTF
TGTGCCAGCAGCGCGACGGGGGTCTGGGGCTACACCTTC
>TRBJ2-3|TRBV4-2|many|TRBD2
CASSQSDSSGGPGTDTQYF
TGTGCCAGCAGCCAATCTGACTCTAGCGGGGGGCCCGGCACAGATACGCAGTATTTT
>TRBJ1-6|TRBV5-1|few|TRBD1
CASSLGQGIGSPLHF
TGCGCCAGCAGCCTAGGACAGGGAATTGGGTCACCCCTCCACTTT
>TRBJ2-7|TRBV7-2|-|TRBD2
CASSLDIGGGAHEQYF
TGTGCCAGCAGCTTAGATATTGGCGGGGGGGCCCACGAGCAGTACTTC
>TRBJ2-5|TRBV3-1|-|-
CASSQDSVWTQYF
TGTGCCAGCAGCCAAGATTCGGTGTGGACCCAGTACTTC
>TRBJ2-7|TRBV4-1|-|TRBD1
CASSQTFRDRKTYEQYF
TGCGCCAGCAGCCAAACCTTCCGGGACAGAAAGACCTACGAGCAGTACTTC
>TRBJ1-4|TRBV5-1|many|-
CASSRDGINEKLFF
TGCGCCAGCAGTCGGGACGGAATCAATGAAAAACTGTTTTTT